This T cell receptor (beta chain) was recovered during a study of OX40 agonist ivuxolimab in advanced cancers. Autoimmune disease history or systemic immunosuppression led to patients being barred. Study outcomes and limitations: Averaging showed that CD8+ T cells had more expanded clones than CD4+ did.

To note about this clone: Its antigen is not known.

This CDR3 is 12 amino acids long. V was trimmed by 6 bases and J by 4 bases, leaving 10 bases between them. Germline loops: CDR1 MDHEN, CDR2 SYDVKM. Assay: immunoSEQ multiplex PCR; the TCRdb copy retains only in-frame clones and omits some. The table shows around 72,000 clones, with around nine tenths occurring only once. This sample comprised CD4+ or CD8+ T cells sorted from blood, obtained in a trial of the OX40 agonist ivuxolimab. This chain uses TRBV28 with TRBJ2-7, with unresolved D. The sequence came from an adult with an advanced solid tumor such as melanoma, head and neck, liver or kidney cancer. The CDR3 DNA sequence: TGTGCCAGCAGCTCCCACCCATACGAGCAGTACTTC. Protein: CASSSHPYEQYF.